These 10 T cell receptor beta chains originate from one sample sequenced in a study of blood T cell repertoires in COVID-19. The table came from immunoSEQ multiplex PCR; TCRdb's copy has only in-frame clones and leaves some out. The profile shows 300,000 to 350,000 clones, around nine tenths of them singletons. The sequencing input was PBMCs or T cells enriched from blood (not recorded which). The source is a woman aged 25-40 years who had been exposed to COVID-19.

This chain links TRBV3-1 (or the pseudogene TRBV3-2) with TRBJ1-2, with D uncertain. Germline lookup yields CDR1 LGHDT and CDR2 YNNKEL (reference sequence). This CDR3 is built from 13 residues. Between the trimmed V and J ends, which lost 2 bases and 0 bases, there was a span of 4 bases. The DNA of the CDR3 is TGTGCCAGCAGCCAATACACTAACTATGGCTACACCTTC. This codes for CASSQYTNYGYTF.

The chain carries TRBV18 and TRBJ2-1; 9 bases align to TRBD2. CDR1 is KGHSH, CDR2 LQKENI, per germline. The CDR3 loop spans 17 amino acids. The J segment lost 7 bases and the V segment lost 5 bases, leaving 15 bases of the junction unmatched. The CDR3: CASSSRSLAGGRNEQFF. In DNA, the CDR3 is TGTGCCAGCTCATCGAGGTCCCTGGCGGGAGGGCGTAATGAGCAGTTCTTC.

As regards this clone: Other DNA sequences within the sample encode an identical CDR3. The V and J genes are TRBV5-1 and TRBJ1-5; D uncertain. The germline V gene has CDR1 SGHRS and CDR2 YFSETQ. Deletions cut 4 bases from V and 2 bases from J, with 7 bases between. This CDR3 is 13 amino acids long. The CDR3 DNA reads TGCGCCAGCAGCCCTGAGGGCAATCAGCCCCAGCATTTT. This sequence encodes CASSPEGNQPQHF.

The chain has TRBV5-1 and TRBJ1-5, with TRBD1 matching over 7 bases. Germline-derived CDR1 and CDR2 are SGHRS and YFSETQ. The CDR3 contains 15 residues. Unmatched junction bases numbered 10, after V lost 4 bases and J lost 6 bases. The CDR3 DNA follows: TGCGCCAGCAGCCCAGGGACAGAGCCAGGTCAGCCCCAGCATTTT. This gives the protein CASSPGTEPGQPQHF.

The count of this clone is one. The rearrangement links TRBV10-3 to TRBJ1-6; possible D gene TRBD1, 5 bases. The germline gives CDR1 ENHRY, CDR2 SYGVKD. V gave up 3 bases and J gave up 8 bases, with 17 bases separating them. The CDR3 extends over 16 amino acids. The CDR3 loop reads CAISDPPGGGDSPLHF. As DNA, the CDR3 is TGTGCCATCAGTGACCCTCCGGGTGGGGGGGATTCACCCCTCCACTTT.

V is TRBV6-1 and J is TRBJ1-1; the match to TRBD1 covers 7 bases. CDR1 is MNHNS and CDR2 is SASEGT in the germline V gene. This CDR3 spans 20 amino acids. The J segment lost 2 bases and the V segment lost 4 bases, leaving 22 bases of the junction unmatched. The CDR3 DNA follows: TGTGCCAGCAGTGCCCCGGGAGGGGGCTTTCCGGGGCAGAGAAACACTGAAGCTTTCTTT. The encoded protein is CASSAPGGGFPGQRNTEAFF.

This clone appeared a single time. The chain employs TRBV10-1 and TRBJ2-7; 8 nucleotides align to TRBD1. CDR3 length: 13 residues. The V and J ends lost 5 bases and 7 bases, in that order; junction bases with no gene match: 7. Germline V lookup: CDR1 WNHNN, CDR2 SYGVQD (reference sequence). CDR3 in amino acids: CASSRQGADEQYF. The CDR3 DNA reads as TGCGCCAGCAGTAGGCAGGGGGCGGATGAGCAGTACTTC.

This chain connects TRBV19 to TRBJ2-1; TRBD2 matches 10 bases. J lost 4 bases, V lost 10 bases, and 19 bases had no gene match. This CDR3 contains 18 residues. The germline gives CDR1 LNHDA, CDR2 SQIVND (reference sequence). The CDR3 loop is CATAFWTSGPPDYNEQFF. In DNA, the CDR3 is TGTGCCACCGCATTCTGGACTAGCGGCCCCCCGGATTACAATGAGCAGTTCTTC.

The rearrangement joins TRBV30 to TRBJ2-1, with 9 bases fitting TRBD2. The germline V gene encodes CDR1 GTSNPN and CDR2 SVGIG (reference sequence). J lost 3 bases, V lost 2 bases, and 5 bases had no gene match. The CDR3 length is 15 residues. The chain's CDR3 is CAWSIGTSSYNEQFF. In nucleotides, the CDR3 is TGTGCCTGGAGTATAGGGACTAGCAGCTACAATGAGCAGTTCTTC.

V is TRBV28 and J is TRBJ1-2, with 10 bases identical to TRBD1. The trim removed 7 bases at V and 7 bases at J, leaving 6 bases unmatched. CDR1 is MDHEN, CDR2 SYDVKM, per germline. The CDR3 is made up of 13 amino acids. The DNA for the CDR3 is TGTGCCAGCAAGGACCGGACAGGGGGTGGCTACACCTTC. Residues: CASKDRTGGGYTF.